This entry features one T cell receptor (beta chain) sequence. Its antigen remains unknown. This sample is drawn from a study of T cell responses to AZD1222 COVID-19 vaccine. Study-level background: Researchers grouped second doses given at about 4 or about 12 weeks into one pool. Findings and caveats of the study: Clonal diversity may have been underestimated, and the donors were mostly white British, with more females than males. Nearly half of spike-specific TCRs reportedly target variant regions that are unmutated in the B.1.351 and B.1.1.7 variants. The number of AZD1222 recipients seropositive at baseline was only five or six.

In germline, CDR1 is SGHKS, CDR2 YYEKEE (reference sequence). CDR3 length equals 13 residues. V was cut by 6 bases and J by 4 bases, with 11 bases left in between. Profiling relied on immunoSEQ multiplex PCR, and the TCRdb table lists in-frame clones only, not all of them. The data show 110,000 to 150,000 clones, under 95% seen once. The gene calls are TRBV5-5 and TRBJ1-5; a weak D match, TRBD1 (6 bases). This sequence was found in an adult in good health. The sequenced sample was peripheral blood, obtained on day 0 of AZD1222 vaccination. CDR3 amino acids: CASTPGTNQPQHF. CDR3 DNA sequence: TGTGCCAGCACACCCGGGACAAATCAGCCCCAGCATTTT.